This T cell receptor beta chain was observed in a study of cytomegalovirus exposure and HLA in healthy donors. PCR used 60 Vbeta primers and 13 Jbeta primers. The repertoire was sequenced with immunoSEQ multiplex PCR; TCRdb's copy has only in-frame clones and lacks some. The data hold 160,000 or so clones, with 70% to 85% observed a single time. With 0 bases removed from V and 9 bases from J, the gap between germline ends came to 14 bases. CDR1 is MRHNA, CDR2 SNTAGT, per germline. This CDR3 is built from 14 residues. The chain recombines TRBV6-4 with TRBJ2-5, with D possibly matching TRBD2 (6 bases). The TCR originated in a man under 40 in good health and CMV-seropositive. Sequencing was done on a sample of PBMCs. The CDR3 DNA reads TGTGCCAGCAGTGACTCGGGGACCCCGGGGGCCCAGTACTTC. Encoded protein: CASSDSGTPGAQYF.